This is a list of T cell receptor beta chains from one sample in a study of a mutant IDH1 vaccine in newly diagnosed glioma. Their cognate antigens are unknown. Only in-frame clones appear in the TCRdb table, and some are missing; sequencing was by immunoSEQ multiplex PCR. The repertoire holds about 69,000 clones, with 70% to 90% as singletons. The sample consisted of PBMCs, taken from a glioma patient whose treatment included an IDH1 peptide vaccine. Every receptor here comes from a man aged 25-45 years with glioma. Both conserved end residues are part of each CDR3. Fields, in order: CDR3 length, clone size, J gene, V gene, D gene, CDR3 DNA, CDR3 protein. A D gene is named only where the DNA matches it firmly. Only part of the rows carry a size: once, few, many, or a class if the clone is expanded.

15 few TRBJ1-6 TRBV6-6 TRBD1 TGTGCCAGCAGACTCGCACAGGGGGCGGGTTCACCCCTCCACTTT CASRLAQGAGSPLHF
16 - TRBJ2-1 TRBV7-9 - TGTGCCAGCAGCTTAAGGGGGTCCAGCTCCTACAATGAGCAGTTCTTC CASSLRGSSSYNEQFF
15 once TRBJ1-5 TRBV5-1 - TGCGCCAGCAGCTTGGCCCCAGGGGGCAATCAGCCCCAGCATTTT CASSLAPGGNQPQHF
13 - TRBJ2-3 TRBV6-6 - TGTGCCAGCAGTCCACTCGACCGGGACATTAAGTATTTT CASSPLDRDIKYF
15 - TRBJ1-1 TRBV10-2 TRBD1 TGCGCCAGCAACCTCGGACAGGGGGCTTACACTGAAGCTTTCTTT CASNLGQGAYTEAFF
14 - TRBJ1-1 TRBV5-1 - TGCGCCAGCAGCTTGGGTGCCGCGGACACTGAAGCTTTCTTT CASSLGAADTEAFF
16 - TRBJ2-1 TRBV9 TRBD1 TGTGCCAGCAGCGTCGATCCGGGACAGGGGTGGAATGAGCAGTTCTTC CASSVDPGQGWNEQFF
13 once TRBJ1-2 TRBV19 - TGTGCCAGTACTGTCTGGGGGGTCTATGGCTACACCTTC CASTVWGVYGYTF
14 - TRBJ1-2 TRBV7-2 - TGTGCCAGCAGCCCACTTCCAGGGAACTATGGCTACACCTTC CASSPLPGNYGYTF
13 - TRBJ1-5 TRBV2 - TGTGCCAGCAACGGGAATAGCAATCAGCCCCAGCATTTT CASNGNSNQPQHF
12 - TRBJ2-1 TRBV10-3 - TGTGCCATCAGTGATAAAGTGGGTGAGCAGTTCTTC CAISDKVGEQFF
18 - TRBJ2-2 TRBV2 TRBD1 TGTGCCAGCAGTGAAGCGAGGGGACAGGGGGCTAACACCGGGGAGCTGTTTTTT CASSEARGQGANTGELFF
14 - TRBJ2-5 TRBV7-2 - TGTGCCTCGGCGGGGTTGATGTCAAGAGACCCACCCTACTTC CASAGLMSRDPPYF
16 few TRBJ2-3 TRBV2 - TGTGCCAGCAGGGGCTCTAGCTTGCTTTACGCAGATACGCAGTATTTT CASRGSSLLYADTQYF
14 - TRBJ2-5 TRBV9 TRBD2 TGTGCCAGCAGCGCTACTAGCGGAGGGGAGACCCAGTACTTC CASSATSGGETQYF
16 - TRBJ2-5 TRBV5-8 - TGTGCCAGCAGCCTGCGAGTAGGGTCGCGCAAAGAGACCCAGTACTTC CASSLRVGSRKETQYF
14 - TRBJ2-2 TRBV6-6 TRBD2 TGTGCCAGCAGGAGGACTAGCGGGATCGGGGAGCTGTTTTTT CASRRTSGIGELFF
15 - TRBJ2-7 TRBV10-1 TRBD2 TGCGCCAGCAGGCAGCGGGGCAACAGCTCCTACGAGCAGTACTTC CASRQRGNSSYEQYF
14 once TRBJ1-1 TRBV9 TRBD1 TGTGCCAGCAGCGTAGTCAGGGGGAGTACTGAAGCTTTCTTT CASSVVRGSTEAFF
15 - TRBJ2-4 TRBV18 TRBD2 TGTGCCAGCTCACGAGGACTAGCGGGTGAAAACATTCAGTACTTC CASSRGLAGENIQYF
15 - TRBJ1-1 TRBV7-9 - TGTGCCAGCAGCTTAGTGGTAGGCCTGAACACTGAAGCTTTCTTT CASSLVVGLNTEAFF
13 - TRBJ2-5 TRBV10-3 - TGTGCCATCGGCGAGACACCCGGTGGTGGCCAGTACTTC CAIGETPGGGQYF
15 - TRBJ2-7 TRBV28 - TGTGCCAGCAGTTCTACGGGACGGACATCCTACGAGCAGTACTTC CASSSTGRTSYEQYF
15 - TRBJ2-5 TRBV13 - TGTGCCAGCAGCCTAGGCCCCACAGGCCAAGAGACCCAGTACTTC CASSLGPTGQETQYF
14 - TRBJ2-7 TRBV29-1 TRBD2 TGCAGCGTTGGCCTAGCGGGACGTACCTACGAGCAGTACTTC CSVGLAGRTYEQYF
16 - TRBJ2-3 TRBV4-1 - TGCGCCAGCAGCCAAGTCGGGGGACTCAGCACAGATACGCAGTATTTT CASSQVGGLSTDTQYF
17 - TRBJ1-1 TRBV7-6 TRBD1 TGTGCCAGCAGCTTGCAGGGGGTGGGGCTGGGGCGCACTGAAGCTTTCTTT CASSLQGVGLGRTEAFF
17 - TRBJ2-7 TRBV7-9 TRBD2 TGTGCCAGCAGCCCACCTCCCGAGGGTAGCGGGGTGTACGAGCAGTACTTC CASSPPPEGSGVYEQYF